What follows are 5 T cell receptor beta chains derived from one specimen sequenced in a study of neurological immune-mediated disorders. In TCRdb, the 5' RACE reads were re-called with MiXCR into one record per CDR3 protein. The repertoire holds roughly 32,000 distinct CDR3 sequences, 3.8% seen once, with roughly 2.2% in the top ten. Material for sequencing was PBMCs. Source of these receptors: a man between 25 and 39 years old with multiple sclerosis.

This clonotype was recorded many times. The chain couples TRBV25-1 to TRBJ1-2; the D is unclear. Germline CDR1 and CDR2: MGHDK and SYGVNS. The CDR3 loop spans 13 amino acids. V shed 4 bases and J shed 1 base, with 7 bases lying between them. The CDR3 here is CASSVSSNYGYTF. CDR3 in DNA: TGTGCCAGCAGTGTATCCAGTAACTATGGCTACACCTTC.

This clonotype was picked up many times. The chain recombines TRBV9 with TRBJ2-3, with TRBD2 identical over 10 bases. Germline CDR1 and CDR2: SGDLS and YYNGEE. The CDR3 has 17 residues. With 2 bases clipped from V and 3 bases from J, the junction kept 9 bases outside the gene matches. CDR3 sequence: CASSVEPSGGVTDTQYF. In DNA form, the CDR3 reads TGTGCCAGCAGCGTGGAACCTAGCGGGGGAGTTACAGATACGCAGTATTTT.

This clonotype was found many times. The genes are TRBV4-3 and TRBJ2-5, with D possibly TRBD1 on 7 matching bases. Germline assignment: CDR1 LGHNA and CDR2 YSLEER. Between the trimmed V and J ends, which lost 1 base and 5 bases, there was a span of 17 bases. The CDR3 sequence is 16 residues long. The CDR3 here is CASSQGRRAGGETQYF. CDR3 DNA: TGCGCCAGCAGCCAAGGGAGGAGGGCAGGGGGGGAGACCCAGTACTTC.

This clonotype has ten or more counts. The chain is built from TRBV12-3 or TRBV12-4 and TRBJ2-5; 8 bases match TRBD2. V lost 3 bases to trimming and J lost 5 bases; unmatched junction nucleotides: 11. This CDR3 contains 16 residues. The CDR3 here is CASSFLRRGAVETQYF. CDR3 sequence (DNA): TGTGCCAGCAGTTTTCTGAGGCGGGGGGCGGTGGAGACCCAGTACTTC.

The J gene is TRBJ2-5, the V gene TRBV5-1, with TRBD1 as a possible D gene (5 bases). The CDR3 length is 15 residues. CDR1 is SGHRS and CDR2 is YFSETQ in the germline V gene. Deletions cut 1 base from V and 0 bases from J, with 10 bases between. The CDR3 sequence is CASSLRQLYQETQYF. The CDR3 nucleotides read TGCGCCAGCAGCTTGAGACAGCTGTACCAAGAGACCCAGTACTTC.